The next 19 T cell receptor beta chains were all read from a single sample in a study of T cells in Graves' hyperthyroidism and ophthalmopathy. Researchers amplified the TCR beta CDR3 regions from RNA transcripts. The study used the HTBI primer set for a first-round RT-PCR of the TCR CDR3. TCRdb reanalysed the multiplex PCR reads using MiXCR and keeps one entry per CDR3 protein. The sample has hundreds of thousands of distinct CDR3 sequences, 45% seen once. The sample was peripheral blood or thyroid tissue (not recorded which). These TCRs come from an adult man with Graves' disease, either hyperthyroidism or ophthalmopathy (not recorded which).

This clonotype has a count of ten or more. This chain uses TRBV2 with TRBJ2-7, with D maybe TRBD1 (6 bases). The V end lost 10 bases, the J end lost 2 bases, and 12 bases lay between the germline ends. The germline gives CDR1 SNHLY, CDR2 FYNNEI. The CDR3 is 12 residues long. The DNA of the CDR3 is TGTGCCAACGGACAGAGCCCCTACGAGCAGTACTTC. Protein: CANGQSPYEQYF.

As concerns this clonotype: An end of the junction differs from the germline gene, which may be a read error. The rearrangement uses TRBV7-2 and TRBJ1-2; perhaps TRBD1 as D (5 bases). The CDR3 sequence is 14 residues long. Per the germline V gene, CDR1 is SGHTA and CDR2 is FQGNSA. The CDR3 loop reads CANSLKSGSYGYTF. The CDR3 region has the DNA TGTGCCAACAGCTTGAAGTCAGGGAGCTATGGCTACACCTTC. Filled out from reference TRBV7-2 and TRBJ1-2, the complete variable domain reads GAGVSQSPSNKVTEKGKDVELRCDPISGHTALYWYRQSLGQGLEFLIYFQGNSAPDKSGLPSDRFSAERTGGSVSTLTIQRTQQEDSAVYLCANSLKSGSYGYTFGSGTRLTVV.

The chain has TRBV7-2 and TRBJ1-6, with 10 positions matching TRBD1. The CDR3 totals 19 residues. V was pared by 6 bases and J by 4 bases, with 15 bases of the junction left unmatched. Germline V gives CDR1 SGHTA, CDR2 FQGNSA. For the CDR3, the DNA is TGTGCCAGCAGTCAAATACGGGACAGGGGTCGTATTTATAATTCACCCCTCCACTTT. As protein: CASSQIRDRGRIYNSPLHF. The full variable domain, completed using reference TRBV7-2 and TRBJ1-6, is GAGVSQSPSNKVTEKGKDVELRCDPISGHTALYWYRQSLGQGLEFLIYFQGNSAPDKSGLPSDRFSAERTGGSVSTLTIQRTQQEDSAVYLCASSQIRDRGRIYNSPLHFGNGTRLTVT.

As to this clonotype: Germline and junction disagree at one end, which may indicate a read error. The chain has TRBV10-3 and TRBJ1-6; D call uncertain. The CDR3 totals 14 residues. Germline V CDR1 and CDR2: ENHRY, SYGVKD. CDR3 DNA: TGTGCCATCAGTGAATCGGGCCATAATTCGCCCCTCCACTTT. It is translated as CAISESGHNSPLHF.

In its sample, this clonotype was seen a few times. The chain employs TRBV7-9 and TRBJ1-2; TRBD1 matches 7 bases. Germline CDR1 is SEHNR and CDR2 is FQNEAQ (reference sequence). The V segment lost 8 bases and the J segment 8 bases; nucleotides outside the gene matches: 11. The CDR3 is made up of 13 amino acids. In DNA form, the CDR3 reads TGTGCCAGCGCCTCAGAGGGGGCGAGGGGCTACACCTTC. This gives the protein CASASEGARGYTF. Combining the CDR3 with reference TRBV7-9 and TRBJ1-2 gives the whole variable domain DTGVSQNPRHKITKRGQNVTFRCDPISEHNRLYWYRQTLGQGPEFLTYFQNEAQLEKSRLLSDRFSAERPKGSFSTLEIQRTEQGDSAMYLCASASEGARGYTFGSGTRLTVV.

This clonotype was seen many times. This chain connects TRBV2 to TRBJ2-5; 9 nucleotides agree with TRBD1. CDR3 length: 15 amino acids. Trimming took 5 bases from V and 2 from J; bases not matched to a gene: 6. Germline V gene sequence: CDR1 SNHLY, CDR2 FYNNEI. The DNA of the CDR3 is TGTGCCAGCAGTCCGGACAGGGGTAGGCAAGAGACCCAGTACTTC. It encodes CASSPDRGRQETQYF.

As to this clonotype: The junction does not match germline at one end; this may be a read error. V usage is TRBV7-9 and J usage is TRBJ2-7; 8 positions agree with TRBD1. The CDR3 covers 16 residues. Germline V gives CDR1 SEHNR, CDR2 FQNEAQ (reference sequence). The CDR3 DNA reads TGCGCCAGCAGCCAAGTCCTGGGGACAGGAGACTACGAGCAGTACTTC. It codes for CASSQVLGTGDYEQYF.

The J gene is TRBJ2-5, the V gene TRBV6-5, with 7 nucleotides matching TRBD1. The CDR3 sequence is 18 residues long. Germline V CDR1 and CDR2: MNHEY, SVGAGI. Trimming took 6 bases from V and 1 from J; bases not matched to a gene: 17. CDR3: CASSHDYRDRAFQETQYF. The CDR3 DNA reads as TGTGCCAGCAGCCACGATTACCGGGACAGAGCATTCCAAGAGACCCAGTACTTC.

This clonotype was seen more than once but under ten times. V gene TRBV5-1 combines with J gene TRBJ2-5; D possibly corresponds to TRBD1 (6 bases). Trimming shortened V by 5 bases and J by 0 bases, and 17 bases separated the two germline ends. The germline CDR1 and CDR2 sequences are SGHRS and YFSETQ. The CDR3 runs 16 residues. This CDR3 reads CASRRVGQGYQETQYF. CDR3 in DNA: TGCGCCAGCAGGCGAGTCGGCCAGGGGTACCAAGAGACCCAGTACTTC.

This clonotype was recorded a few times. The chain employs TRBV5-1 and TRBJ1-2; D is possibly TRBD1 (5 bases). Trimming shortened V by 4 bases and J by 0 bases, and 10 bases separated the two germline ends. The CDR3 covers 14 residues. Per germline, CDR1 SGHRS and CDR2 YFSETQ. CDR3 bases: TGCGCCAGCAGCAGGGACCAAGCTAACTATGGCTACACCTTC. This translates into CASSRDQANYGYTF.

V usage is TRBV12-3 or TRBV12-4 and J usage is TRBJ1-6, with 8 bases aligning to TRBD1. The CDR3 extends over 15 amino acids. The J segment lost 3 bases and the V segment lost 5 bases, leaving 3 bases of the junction unmatched. CDR3 sequence reads: CASSLDRVYNSPLHF. The CDR3 DNA is TGTGCCAGCAGTCTGGACAGGGTCTATAATTCACCCCTCCACTTT.

The chain has TRBV6-4 and TRBJ1-1; no reliable D call. The V gene's germline CDR1 is MRHNA and CDR2 SNTAGT. Trimming shortened V by 0 bases and J by 9 bases, and 8 bases separated the two germline ends. The CDR3 totals 12 residues. CDR3 DNA sequence: TGTGCCAGCAGTGACTCGAGTGGTAAAGCTTTCTTT. This translates into CASSDSSGKAFF.

CDR3 protein: CSVSSGTTGELFF. As DNA, the CDR3 is TGCAGCGTTTCCAGCGGGACGACCGGGGAGCTGTTTTTT. The V gene is TRBV29-1, the J gene TRBJ2-2; 7 bases match TRBD2. The CDR3 contains 13 residues. Germline-derived CDR1 and CDR2 are SQVTM and ANQGSEA. The trim removed 5 bases at V and 5 bases at J, leaving 5 bases unmatched.

The chain carries TRBV20-1 and TRBJ1-5; no clear D. The V end was cut by 4 bases, the J end by 7 bases, with 20 bases between. CDR3 length equals 15 residues. From germline, CDR1 is DFQATT and CDR2 SNEGSKA (reference sequence). Here the CDR3 DNA reads TGCAGTGCTAAAAATCTCGGACGGTTCGGGCAGCCCCAGCATTTT. Translation gives CSAKNLGRFGQPQHF.

This clonotype has at least ten counts. The chain links TRBV7-9 to TRBJ2-5, with a possible D match to TRBD2 (6 bases). The CDR3 has 13 residues. Germline V gene lookup returns CDR1 SEHNR and CDR2 FQNEAQ (reference sequence). V lost 5 bases, J lost 5 bases, and 12 bases lay in between. Here the CDR3 reads CASSPWGVETQYF. The DNA for the CDR3 is TGTGCCAGCAGCCCCTGGGGGGTGGAGACCCAGTACTTC.

At least ten counts were recorded for this clonotype. For the CDR3, the DNA is TGCAGCGTTGAGGGACATCGTGGAAACACCATATATTTT. It is translated as CSVEGHRGNTIYF. This rearrangement joins TRBV29-1 to TRBJ1-3, with a tentative D call TRBD1 (6 bases). The CDR3 has 13 residues. V shed 3 bases and J shed 3 bases, with 9 bases lying between them. Germline V gene data show CDR1 as SQVTM and CDR2 as ANQGSEA.

The rearrangement uses TRBV25-1 and TRBJ2-5; weak D call: TRBD2 (5 bases). The better agreement between TRBJ2-3 and the DNA end casts doubt on the J call. Germline CDR1 MGHDK, CDR2 SYGVNS. The CDR3 has 12 amino acids. The CDR3 is CASSLEGGTQYF. Written as DNA, the CDR3 is TGTGCCAGCAGCTTAGAGGGCGGGACGCAGTATTTT.

The genes are TRBV12-3 or TRBV12-4 and TRBJ1-1; D not resolved. V was clipped by 6 bases and J by 6 bases, with 14 bases between them. The CDR3 has 13 amino acids. CDR3 coding DNA: TGTGCCAGCAGCCGTGACAAGGGCCCTGAAGCTTTCTTT. Protein product: CASSRDKGPEAFF.

The chain recombines TRBV7-8 with TRBJ2-7, with D uncertain. The V end was cut by 6 bases, the J end by 0 bases, with 18 bases between. The CDR3 runs 16 residues. Germline CDR1 and CDR2: SGHVS and FQNEAQ. CDR3 loop: CASSERRTESSYEQYF. Here the CDR3 DNA reads TGTGCCAGCAGTGAACGCCGGACGGAGAGCTCCTACGAGCAGTACTTC.